Below, 3 T cell receptor beta chains from the same sample are listed, as sequenced in a study of blood T cell repertoires in COVID-19. Repertoires were generated with immunoSEQ multiplex PCR, while TCRdb's copy carries only in-frame clones and drops some. The table includes around 87,000 clones, approximately 80% detected once. What was sequenced was peripheral blood. All receptors derive from a woman older than 75 with acute or convalescent COVID-19.

V usage is TRBV6-5 and J usage is TRBJ1-3, with D uncertain. CDR1 is MNHEY, CDR2 SVGAGI, per germline. This CDR3 comprises 15 residues. The V and J ends lost 7 bases and 1 base respectively, with 14 bases between them. The CDR3 bases are TGTGCCAGCATGCTTCTACTCGGGTCTGGAAACACCATATATTTT. The encoded protein is CASMLLLGSGNTIYF.

The chain couples TRBV4-1 to TRBJ1-3; D not resolved. Germline V gene sequence: CDR1 MGHRA, CDR2 YSYEKL. V was shortened by 0 bases and J by 3 bases, with 6 bases between the two germline ends. The length of the CDR3 is 14 residues. CDR3 nucleotide sequence: TGCGCCAGCAGCCAAGAATCAGGTGGAAACACCATATATTTT. Protein product: CASSQESGGNTIYF.

A single count supports this clone. The chain recombines TRBV18 with TRBJ2-1; 7 nucleotides align to TRBD2. CDR1 is KGHSH, CDR2 LQKENI, per germline. The CDR3 has 16 residues. J was trimmed by 6 bases and V by 3 bases; bases with no gene match: 11. CDR3 nucleotides: TGTGCCAGCTCACCCGCTAGCGGAGGGGAAGGCAATGAGCAGTTCTTC. Translation gives CASSPASGGEGNEQFF.